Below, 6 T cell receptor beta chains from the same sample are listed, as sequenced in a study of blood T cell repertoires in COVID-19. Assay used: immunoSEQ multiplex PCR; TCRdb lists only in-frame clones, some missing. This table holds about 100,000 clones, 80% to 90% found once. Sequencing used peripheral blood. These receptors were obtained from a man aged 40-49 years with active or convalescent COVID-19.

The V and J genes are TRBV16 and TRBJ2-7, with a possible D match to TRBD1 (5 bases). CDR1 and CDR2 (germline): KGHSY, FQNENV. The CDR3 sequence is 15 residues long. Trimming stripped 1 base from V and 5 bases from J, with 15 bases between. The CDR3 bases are TGTGCCAGCAGCCAATATGGGGCAGGAAAGAACGAGCAGTACTTC. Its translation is CASSQYGAGKNEQYF.

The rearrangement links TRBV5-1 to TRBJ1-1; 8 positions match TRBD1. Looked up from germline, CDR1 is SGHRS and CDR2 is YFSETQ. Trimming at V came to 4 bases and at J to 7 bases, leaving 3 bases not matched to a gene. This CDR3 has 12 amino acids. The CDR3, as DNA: TGCGCCAGCAGCCCTGGACAGGGTGAAGCTTTCTTT. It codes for CASSPGQGEAFF.

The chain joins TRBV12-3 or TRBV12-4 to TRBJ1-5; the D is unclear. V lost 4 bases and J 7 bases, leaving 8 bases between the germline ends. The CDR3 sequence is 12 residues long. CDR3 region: CASSYSVQPQHF. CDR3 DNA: TGTGCCAGCAGTTACTCCGTGCAGCCCCAGCATTTT.

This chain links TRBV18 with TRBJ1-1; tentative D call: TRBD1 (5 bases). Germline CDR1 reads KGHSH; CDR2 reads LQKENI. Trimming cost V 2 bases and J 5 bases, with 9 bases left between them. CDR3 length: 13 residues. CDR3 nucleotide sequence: TGTGCCAGCTCACCAGTCGGGGGAACTGAAGCTTTCTTT. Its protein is CASSPVGGTEAFF.

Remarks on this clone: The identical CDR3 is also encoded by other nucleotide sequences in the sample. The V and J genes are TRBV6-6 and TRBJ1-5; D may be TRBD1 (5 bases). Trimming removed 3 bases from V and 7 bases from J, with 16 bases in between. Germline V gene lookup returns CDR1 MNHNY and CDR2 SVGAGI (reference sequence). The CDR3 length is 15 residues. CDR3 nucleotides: TGTGCCAGCAGTTATAGTCTTCAGGGTGGGCAGCCCCAGCATTTT. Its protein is CASSYSLQGGQPQHF.

CDR3 sequence: CAISPPGGGYTF. The CDR3 DNA sequence: TGTGCCATCAGCCCCCCTGGGGGCGGCTACACCTTC. The V and J genes are TRBV10-3 and TRBJ1-2, with D possibly TRBD1 on 6 matching bases. The CDR3 consists of 12 residues. V lost 6 bases to trimming and J lost 8 bases, with 13 bases between them. The germline V gene encodes CDR1 ENHRY and CDR2 SYGVKD.